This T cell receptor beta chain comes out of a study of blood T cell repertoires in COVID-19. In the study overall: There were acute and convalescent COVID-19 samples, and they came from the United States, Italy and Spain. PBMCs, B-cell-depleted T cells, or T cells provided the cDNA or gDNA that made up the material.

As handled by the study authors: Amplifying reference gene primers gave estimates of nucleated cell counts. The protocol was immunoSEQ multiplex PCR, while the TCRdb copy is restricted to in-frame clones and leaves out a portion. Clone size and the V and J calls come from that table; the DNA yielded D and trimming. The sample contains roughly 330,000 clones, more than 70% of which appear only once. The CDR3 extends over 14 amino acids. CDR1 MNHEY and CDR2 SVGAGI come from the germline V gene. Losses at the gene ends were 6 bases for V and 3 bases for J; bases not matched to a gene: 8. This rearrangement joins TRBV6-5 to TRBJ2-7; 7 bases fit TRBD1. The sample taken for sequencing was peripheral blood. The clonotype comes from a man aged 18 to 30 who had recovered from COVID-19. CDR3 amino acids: CASRTGTAYYEQYF. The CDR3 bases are TGTGCCAGCAGGACCGGGACAGCCTACTACGAGCAGTACTTC.